This TCR beta chain derives from a study of blood T cell repertoires in COVID-19. Overall study: PBMCs, B-cell-depleted T cells, or T cells provided the cDNA or gDNA that made up the material.

Participants were aged roughly 18 to 90 years from some 24 US areas. Assay: immunoSEQ multiplex PCR; the TCRdb copy retains only in-frame clones and omits some. The table records 350,000 to 400,000 clones, more than 75% of them present only once. Sequenced material: PBMCs or T cells enriched from blood (not recorded which). The receptor was isolated from a woman aged 25-40 years with acute COVID-19.

CDR3 loop: CSAYPGAEAFF. The CDR3 DNA sequence: TGCAGTGCTTACCCGGGGGCTGAAGCTTTCTTT. This chain joins TRBV20-1 and TRBJ1-1, with a possible D match to TRBD1 (5 bases). With 5 bases removed from V and 6 bases from J, the gap between germline ends came to 10 bases. The CDR3 spans 11 residues. The germline CDR1 and CDR2 sequences are DFQATT and SNEGSKA (reference sequence).